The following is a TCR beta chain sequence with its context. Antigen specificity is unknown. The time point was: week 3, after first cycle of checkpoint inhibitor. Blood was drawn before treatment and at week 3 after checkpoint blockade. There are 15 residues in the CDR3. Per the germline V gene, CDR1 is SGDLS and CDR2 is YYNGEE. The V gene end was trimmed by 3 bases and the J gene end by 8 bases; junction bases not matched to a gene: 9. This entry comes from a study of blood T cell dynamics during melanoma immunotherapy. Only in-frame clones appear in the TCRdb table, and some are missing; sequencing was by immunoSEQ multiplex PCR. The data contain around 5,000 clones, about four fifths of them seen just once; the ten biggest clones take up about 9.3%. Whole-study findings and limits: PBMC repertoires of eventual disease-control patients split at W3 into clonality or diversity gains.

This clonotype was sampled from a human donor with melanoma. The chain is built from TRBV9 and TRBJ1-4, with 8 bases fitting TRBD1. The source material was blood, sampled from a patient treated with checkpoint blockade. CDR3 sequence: CASSEGQGFGEKLFF. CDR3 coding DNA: TGTGCCAGCAGCGAAGGACAGGGTTTTGGCGAAAAACTGTTTTTT.